A single sample gave rise to the 19 T cell receptor beta chains below, sequenced in a study of cytomegalovirus exposure and HLA in healthy donors. Sequencing used immunoSEQ multiplex PCR; TCRdb keeps in-frame clones, though not all of them. The repertoire holds more than 200,000 clones, with roughly 87% as singletons. Sequencing was performed on PBMCs. Source of these receptors: a man younger than 35 in good health and CMV-seropositive.

The chain recombines TRBV7-6 with TRBJ1-3, with a weak D call TRBD1 (5 bases). Trimming shortened V by 4 bases and J by 4 bases, and 17 bases separated the two germline ends. The CDR3 contains 16 residues. From germline, CDR1 is SGHVS and CDR2 FNYEAQ. The CDR3 DNA follows: TGTGCCAGCAGCTCCCCTCGTGGGGACGCGGGAAACACCATATATTTT. This sequence encodes CASSSPRGDAGNTIYF.

V is TRBV6-1 and J is TRBJ1-4; D gene ambiguous. CDR1 MNHNS and CDR2 SASEGT come from the germline V gene. With 10 bases removed from V and 0 bases from J, the gap between germline ends came to 15 bases. This CDR3 region has 15 residues. CDR3 residues: CATDPRTATNEKLFF. Here the CDR3 DNA reads TGTGCCACGGACCCTCGAACTGCAACTAATGAAAAACTGTTTTTT.

The J gene is TRBJ2-1, the V gene TRBV6-6, with 12 positions matching TRBD2. The junction had 2 bases not matched to a gene; V was cut back by 4 bases and J by 4 bases. The CDR3 consists of 15 residues. Germline assignment: CDR1 MNHNY and CDR2 SVGAGI (reference sequence). CDR3 sequence: CASSWGTSGYNEQFF. In DNA, the CDR3 is TGTGCCAGCAGTTGGGGGACTAGCGGGTACAATGAGCAGTTCTTC.

In its sample, this clone was seen a few times. The gene calls are TRBV15 and TRBJ1-4, with 7 bases lining up with TRBD1. V lost 6 bases, J lost 4 bases, and 5 bases stayed unmatched. Germline values: CDR1 LNHNV, CDR2 YYDKDF (reference sequence). The CDR3 runs 14 residues. Written as DNA, the CDR3 is TGTGCCACCAGTATACAGGGGTTTAATGAAAAACTGTTTTTT. Amino acid sequence: CATSIQGFNEKLFF.

The chain has TRBV27 and TRBJ2-7; 8 nucleotides match TRBD2. This CDR3 spans 16 amino acids. J lost 3 bases, V lost 5 bases, and 12 bases had no gene match. Germline V gene sequence: CDR1 MNHEY, CDR2 SMNVEV (reference sequence). DNA for the CDR3: TGTGCCAGCAGTCCTCGGGGGGGGACGGGGTTCTACGAGCAGTACTTC. Protein product: CASSPRGGTGFYEQYF.

Concerning this clone: Compared with germline, one end of the junction differs, possibly owing to a read error. The chain carries TRBV7-9 and TRBJ2-7; no reliable D call. This CDR3 has 11 residues. Germline V gives CDR1 SEHNR, CDR2 FQNEAQ (reference sequence). DNA of the CDR3: TGTGCCAGCAGCCCCTCCCACGAGCAGTACTTC. Translation: CASSPSHEQYF.

The chain employs TRBV4-3 and TRBJ2-6, with no clear D. CDR1 LGHNA and CDR2 YSLEER come from the germline V gene. This CDR3 contains 16 residues. V was trimmed by 2 bases and J by 4 bases, leaving 12 bases between them. The CDR3 nucleotides read TGCGCCAGCAGCCAAAGAATTACGGTCGGGGCCAACGTCCTGACTTTC. Residues: CASSQRITVGANVLTF.

CDR3 amino acids: CASSDAIQGDTEAFF. The CDR3 DNA sequence: TGCGCCAGCAGCGACGCGATACAGGGCGACACTGAAGCTTTCTTT. This chain connects TRBV5-1 to TRBJ1-1, with D perhaps TRBD1 (6 bases). This CDR3 is 15 amino acids long. V shed 4 bases and J shed 3 bases, with 16 bases lying between them. From germline, CDR1 is SGHRS and CDR2 YFSETQ.

The V and J genes are TRBV11-2 and TRBJ2-7; TRBD1 or TRBD2 may be the D gene (5 bases each). Germline V CDR1 and CDR2: SGHAT, FQNNGV. The ends were cut back, 1 base at V and 0 bases at J, with 13 bases in the middle. The CDR3 totals 16 residues. The CDR3 protein is CASSLVSGTSSYEQYF. The DNA for the CDR3 is TGTGCCAGCAGCTTAGTTTCGGGGACCAGCTCCTACGAGCAGTACTTC.

The rearrangement links TRBV15 to TRBJ2-5; D assignment may be TRBD1 or TRBD2 (6 bases each). With 3 bases removed from V and 2 bases from J, the gap between germline ends came to 19 bases. This CDR3 has 17 residues. In germline, CDR1 is LNHNV, CDR2 YYDKDF (reference sequence). The CDR3 DNA follows: TGTGCCACCAGCAGGGTGCGGGGACCCCAGGGGCAAGAGACCCAGTACTTC. Translated, it gives CATSRVRGPQGQETQYF.

The rearrangement joins TRBV2 to TRBJ2-1, with a tentative D call TRBD1 (6 bases). With 9 bases removed from V and 3 bases from J, the gap between germline ends came to 15 bases. Germline V gene lookup returns CDR1 SNHLY and CDR2 FYNNEI. There are 14 residues in the CDR3. Here the CDR3 reads CASKGEIGYNEQFF. The CDR3, as DNA: TGTGCCAGTAAGGGGGAGATCGGCTACAATGAGCAGTTCTTC.

The chain has TRBV14 and TRBJ2-7; D is tentatively TRBD1 or TRBD2 (5 bases each). Trimming shortened V by 1 base and J by 2 bases, and 12 bases separated the two germline ends. CDR3 length: 15 residues. Looked up from germline, CDR1 is SGHDN and CDR2 is FVKESK. CDR3 amino acids: CASSQVLGDTYEQYF. The CDR3 coding sequence is TGTGCCAGCAGCCAAGTCCTGGGGGATACCTACGAGCAGTACTTC.

The chain employs TRBV7-9 and TRBJ1-2; TRBD1 matches 8 bases. This CDR3 has 15 residues. Germline lookup yields CDR1 SEHNR and CDR2 FQNEAQ (reference sequence). V lost 1 base and J lost 4; bases outside the gene matches: 5. CDR3 sequence reads: CASSLGAGGSYGYTF. DNA for the CDR3: TGTGCCAGCAGCTTAGGGGCAGGGGGCAGCTATGGCTACACCTTC.

This clone has at least ten counts. The V call is TRBV2, the J call TRBJ1-2, with 7 bases fitting TRBD1. CDR1 is SNHLY and CDR2 is FYNNEI in the germline V gene. The CDR3 spans 15 residues. V shed 1 base, J shed 3 bases, and the junction held 5 bases outside the gene matches. The CDR3 DNA reads as TGTGCCAGCAGTGAAGGGGAGGGACAGTACTATGGCTACACCTTC. Translating gives CASSEGEGQYYGYTF.

The chain has TRBV7-2 and TRBJ1-1; the D is unclear. The CDR3 is 13 residues long. Germline V lookup: CDR1 SGHTA, CDR2 FQGNSA. Trimming shortened V by 2 bases and J by 0 bases, and 4 bases separated the two germline ends. In nucleotides, the CDR3 is TGTGCCAGCAGCTTAAGGTTGAACACTGAAGCTTTCTTT. This sequence encodes CASSLRLNTEAFF.

The CDR3 sequence: CASSLGWAAEQYF. The CDR3 region has the DNA TGCGCCAGCAGCTTGGGATGGGCGGCTGAGCAGTACTTC. The chain joins TRBV5-1 to TRBJ2-7; no clear D. V lost 0 bases, J lost 7 bases, and 11 bases lay in between. The CDR3 runs 13 residues. From germline, CDR1 is SGHRS and CDR2 YFSETQ.

The chain joins TRBV5-1 to TRBJ1-1; D remains unclear. Germline CDR1 and CDR2: SGHRS and YFSETQ. Deletions cut 0 bases from V and 6 bases from J, with 15 bases between. The CDR3 is 15 amino acids. The DNA of the CDR3 is TGCGCCAGCAGCTTGGGCGCGGGAACAATCCCTGAAGCTTTCTTT. Translating gives CASSLGAGTIPEAFF.

This chain connects TRBV4-1 to TRBJ1-2; possible D gene TRBD1, 6 bases. Germline-derived CDR1 and CDR2 are MGHRA and YSYEKL. CDR3 length: 15 amino acids. Deletions cut 0 bases from V and 0 bases from J, with 8 bases between. Here the CDR3 DNA reads TGCGCCAGCAGCCAAGAGGGACACGCTAACTATGGCTACACCTTC. Its translation: CASSQEGHANYGYTF.

The CDR3 DNA reads TGTGCCAGCAGAGGTTTGGAATATCATGAGCAGTTCTTC. It codes for CASRGLEYHEQFF. V gene TRBV2 combines with J gene TRBJ2-1; no reliable D call. The CDR3 spans 13 residues. Germline CDR1 and CDR2: SNHLY and FYNNEI. V lost 6 bases to trimming and J lost 8 bases, with 14 bases between them. The entire variable domain, with the rest obtained from reference TRBV2 and TRBJ2-1, is as follows: EPEVTQTPSHQVTQMGQEVILRCVPISNHLYFYWYRQILGQKVEFLVSFYNNEISEKSEIFDDQFSVERPDGSNFTLKIRSTKLEDSAMYFCASRGLEYHEQFFGPGTRLTVL.